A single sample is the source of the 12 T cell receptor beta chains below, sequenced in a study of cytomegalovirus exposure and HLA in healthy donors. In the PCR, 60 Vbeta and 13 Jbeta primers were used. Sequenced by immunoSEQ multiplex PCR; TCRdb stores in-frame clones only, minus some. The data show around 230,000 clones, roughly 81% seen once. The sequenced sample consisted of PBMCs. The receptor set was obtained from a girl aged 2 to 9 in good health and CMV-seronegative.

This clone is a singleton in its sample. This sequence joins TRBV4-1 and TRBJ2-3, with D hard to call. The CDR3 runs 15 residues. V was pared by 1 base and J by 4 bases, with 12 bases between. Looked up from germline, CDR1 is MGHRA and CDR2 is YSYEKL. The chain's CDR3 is CASSQGIFSADTQYF. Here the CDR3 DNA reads TGCGCCAGCAGCCAAGGAATTTTTTCGGCAGATACGCAGTATTTT.

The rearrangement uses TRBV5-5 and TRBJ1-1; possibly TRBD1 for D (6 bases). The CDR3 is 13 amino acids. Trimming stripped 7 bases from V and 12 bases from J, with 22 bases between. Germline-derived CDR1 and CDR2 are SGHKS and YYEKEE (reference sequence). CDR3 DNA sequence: TGTGCCAGCGGCGGGGGGGGCACATTGGTACCTTTCTTT. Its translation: CASGGGGTLVPFF.

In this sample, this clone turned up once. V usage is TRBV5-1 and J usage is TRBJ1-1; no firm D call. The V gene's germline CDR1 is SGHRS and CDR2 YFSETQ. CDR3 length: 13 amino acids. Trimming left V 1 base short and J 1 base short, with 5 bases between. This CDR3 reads CASSLWANTEAFF. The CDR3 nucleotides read TGCGCCAGCAGCTTGTGGGCGAACACTGAAGCTTTCTTT.

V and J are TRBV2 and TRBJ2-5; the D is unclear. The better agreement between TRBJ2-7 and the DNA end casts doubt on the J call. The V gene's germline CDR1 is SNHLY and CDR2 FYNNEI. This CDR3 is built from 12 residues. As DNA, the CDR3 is TGTGCCAGCAGTTTGTCCTCCTACGAGCAGTACTTC. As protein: CASSLSSYEQYF.

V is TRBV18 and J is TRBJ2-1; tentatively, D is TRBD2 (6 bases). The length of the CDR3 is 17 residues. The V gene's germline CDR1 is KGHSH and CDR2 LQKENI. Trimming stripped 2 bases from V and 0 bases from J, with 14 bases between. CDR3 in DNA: TGTGCCAGCTCACCAAGTCCCCCCGGGAGCTCCTACAATGAGCAGTTCTTC. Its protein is CASSPSPPGSSYNEQFF.

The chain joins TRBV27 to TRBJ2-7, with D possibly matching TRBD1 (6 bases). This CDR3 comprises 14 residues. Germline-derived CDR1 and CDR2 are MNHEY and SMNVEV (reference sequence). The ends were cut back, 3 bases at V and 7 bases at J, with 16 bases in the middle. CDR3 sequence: CASSLKGEKLEQYF. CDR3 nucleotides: TGTGCCAGCAGTTTGAAGGGGGAAAAGTTGGAGCAGTACTTC.

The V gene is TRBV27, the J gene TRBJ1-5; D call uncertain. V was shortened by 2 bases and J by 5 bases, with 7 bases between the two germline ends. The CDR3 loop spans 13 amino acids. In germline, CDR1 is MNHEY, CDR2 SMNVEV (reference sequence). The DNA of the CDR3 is TGTGCCAGCAGTTTAGGGCGCGATCAGCCCCAGCATTTT. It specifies CASSLGRDQPQHF.

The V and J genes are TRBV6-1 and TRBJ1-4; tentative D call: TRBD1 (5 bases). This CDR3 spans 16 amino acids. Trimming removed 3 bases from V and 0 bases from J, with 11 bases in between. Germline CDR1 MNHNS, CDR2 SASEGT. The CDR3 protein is CASSDPGWATNEKLFF. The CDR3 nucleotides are TGTGCCAGCAGTGACCCAGGGTGGGCAACTAATGAAAAACTGTTTTTT.

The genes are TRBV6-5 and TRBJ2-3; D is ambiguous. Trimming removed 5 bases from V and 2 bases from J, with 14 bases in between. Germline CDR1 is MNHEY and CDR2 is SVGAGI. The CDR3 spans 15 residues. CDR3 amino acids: CASSIQSDDTDTQYF. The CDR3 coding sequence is TGTGCCAGCAGTATACAATCCGATGACACAGATACGCAGTATTTT.

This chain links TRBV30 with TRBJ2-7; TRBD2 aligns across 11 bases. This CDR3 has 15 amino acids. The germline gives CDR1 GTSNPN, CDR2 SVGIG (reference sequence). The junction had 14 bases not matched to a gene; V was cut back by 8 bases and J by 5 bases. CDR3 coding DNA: TGTGCCGTGAGACTAGCGGGAATCTCTGCGAACGAGCAGTACTTC. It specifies CAVRLAGISANEQYF.

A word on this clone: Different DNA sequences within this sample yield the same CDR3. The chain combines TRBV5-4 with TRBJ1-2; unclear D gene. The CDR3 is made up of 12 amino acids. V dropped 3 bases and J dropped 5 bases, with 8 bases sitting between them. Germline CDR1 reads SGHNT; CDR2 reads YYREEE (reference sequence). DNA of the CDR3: TGTGCCAGCAGCTCCGGAGTTTATGGCTACACCTTC. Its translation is CASSSGVYGYTF.

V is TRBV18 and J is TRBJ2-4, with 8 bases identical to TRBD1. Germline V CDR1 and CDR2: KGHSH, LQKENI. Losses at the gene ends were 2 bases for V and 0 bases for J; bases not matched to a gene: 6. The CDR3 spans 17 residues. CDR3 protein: CASSPYDRGLAKNIQYF. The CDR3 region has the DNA TGTGCCAGCTCACCATATGACAGGGGATTAGCCAAAAACATTCAGTACTTC.